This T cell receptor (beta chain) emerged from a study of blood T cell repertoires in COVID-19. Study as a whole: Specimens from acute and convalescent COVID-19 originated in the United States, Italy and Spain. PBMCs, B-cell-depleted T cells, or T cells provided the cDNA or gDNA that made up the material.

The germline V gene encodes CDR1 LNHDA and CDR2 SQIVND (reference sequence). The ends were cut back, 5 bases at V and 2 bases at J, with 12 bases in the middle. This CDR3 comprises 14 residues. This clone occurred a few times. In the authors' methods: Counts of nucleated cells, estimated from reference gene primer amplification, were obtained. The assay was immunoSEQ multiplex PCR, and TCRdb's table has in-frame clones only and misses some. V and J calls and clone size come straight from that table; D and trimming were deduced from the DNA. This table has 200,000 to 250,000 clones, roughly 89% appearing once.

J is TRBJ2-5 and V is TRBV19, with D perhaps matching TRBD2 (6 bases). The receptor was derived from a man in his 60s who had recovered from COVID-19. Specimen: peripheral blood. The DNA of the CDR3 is TGTGCCAGTAGTCGGACTACGGGGCAAGAGACCCAGTACTTC. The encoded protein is CASSRTTGQETQYF.